This T cell receptor (beta chain) was identified during a study of CD8 T cells in Susac syndrome. About 0.45 to 1 ug RNA was reverse transcribed with random hexamers. The TCR beta CDR3 was amplified by immunoSEQ multiplex PCR across 54 Vbeta, 13 Jbeta. MiXCR, applied by TCRdb to the immunoSEQ multiplex PCR reads, yields one record per CDR3 protein. The table has 100,000 to 150,000 distinct CDR3 sequences, 90% to 95% seen once. The table lists this clonotype with a few counts. Germline values: CDR1 SQVTM, CDR2 ANQGSEA. The CDR3 totals 13 residues. Trimming shortened V by 2 bases and J by 0 bases, and 8 bases separated the two germline ends. While CD8+ and CD4+ T cells were isolated negatively, TEMRA cells were enriched by FACS.

The gene calls are TRBV29-1 and TRBJ2-7, with unresolved D. The TCR sequence derives from a human donor with Susac syndrome. Sequenced: CD8+ T cells from PBMCs. As DNA, the CDR3 is TGCAGCGTTGAAACCCCGAGCTCCTACGAGCAGTACTTC. Its protein is CSVETPSSYEQYF.